Listed below are T cell receptor beta chains from one sample, sequenced in a study of T cell repertoires in cytomegalovirus infection. Via MiXCR, TCRdb re-called the reads, giving one row per CDR3 protein. This table holds about 85,000 distinct CDR3 sequences, roughly 44% found once. No antigen is known for these receptors. The sequencing used CD8+ T cells from cultured PBMCs, collected from culture after CMV antigen stimulation. All receptors come from a human donor in good health (CMV status not recorded). Some clones in this sample may be carry-over from other donors' samples. The CDR3 runs from the conserved cysteine through the conserved F or W.

CDR3: CATDVALGSYEQYF; V: TRBV6-1; J: TRBJ2-7
CDR3: CASSRATGRHEQYF; V: TRBV6-1; J: TRBJ2-7
CDR3: CASSQVGERGPYNEQFF; V: TRBV4-1; J: TRBJ2-1
CDR3: CASSLLAGGVNEQFF; V: TRBV7-3; J: TRBJ2-1
CDR3: CASSYRQSSGANVLTF; V: TRBV7-6; J: TRBJ2-6
CDR3: CASLLAGIADTQYF; V: TRBV12-5; J: TRBJ2-3
CDR3: CASTPLGPQGYEIKQYF; V: TRBV7-2; J: TRBJ2-7
CDR3: CASSDGWGTVGNQPQHF; V: TRBV6-1; J: TRBJ1-5
CDR3: CASSLGTSGSLGTDTQYF; V: TRBV7-8; J: TRBJ2-3
CDR3: CASSLARPASSTDTQYF; V: TRBV7-2; J: TRBJ2-3
CDR3: CASIAGLREEYF; V: TRBV2; J: TRBJ2-5
CDR3: CASSLELGHSYEQYF; V: TRBV7-2; J: TRBJ2-7
CDR3: CASGNYRNRETQYF; V: TRBV27; J: TRBJ2-5
CDR3: CASSRQFTAYEQYF; V: TRBV19; J: TRBJ2-7
CDR3: CASSSTGINQPQHF; V: TRBV7-4; J: TRBJ1-5